The 22 T cell receptor beta chains below were found in one sample sequenced in a study of shared clonotypes between healthy human individuals. Profiled with immunoSEQ multiplex PCR; TCRdb holds only in-frame clones, not every one. This table holds 2.3 million or so clones, 85% to 95% found once. The sequencing sample was made of naive CD4+ T cells from PBMCs. Specified subset: CD45RA+ positively selected. Source of these receptors: a man younger than 35 in good health. Some clones in this sample may be carry-over from other donors' samples.

J is TRBJ2-6 and V is TRBV18; perhaps TRBD2 as D (6 bases). Per the germline V gene, CDR1 is KGHSH and CDR2 is LQKENI. V shed 3 bases and J shed 3 bases, with 9 bases lying between them. The CDR3 spans 15 residues. CDR3 sequence: CASSPVGGGANVLTF. CDR3 DNA sequence: TGTGCCAGCTCACCCGTGGGGGGTGGGGCCAACGTCCTGACTTTC.

The J gene is TRBJ1-4, the V gene TRBV6-6; D may be TRBD1 (5 bases). The CDR3 loop spans 11 amino acids. CDR1 is MNHNY, CDR2 SVGAGI, per germline (reference sequence). V dropped 6 bases and J dropped 8 bases, with 7 bases sitting between them. CDR3 sequence: CASRGEEKLFF. The CDR3 DNA is TGTGCCAGCAGGGGGGAAGAAAAACTGTTTTTT.

The CDR3 region has the DNA TGTGCCAGCAGCTTAGATTCGGGGTATGGCTACACCTTC. Translating it yields CASSLDSGYGYTF. The chain couples TRBV7-2 to TRBJ1-2, with unresolved D. The CDR3 loop spans 13 amino acids. The germline gives CDR1 SGHTA, CDR2 FQGNSA. The germline V and J ends were trimmed by 1 base and 5 bases, with 8 bases remaining between them.

The CDR3: CASSLRDTYSPLHF. The CDR3 coding sequence is TGCGCCAGCAGCTTGCGGGACACATATTCACCCCTCCACTTT. The V gene is TRBV5-1, the J gene TRBJ1-6, with TRBD1 as a possible D gene (6 bases). The CDR3 runs to 14 residues. Germline V CDR1 and CDR2: SGHRS, YFSETQ. Trimming took off 1 base at V and 8 bases at J, with 10 bases between the two ends.

This chain links TRBV7-9 with TRBJ2-3, with TRBD2 as a possible D gene (6 bases). Trimming shortened V by 5 bases and J by 6 bases, and 24 bases separated the two germline ends. Germline CDR1 and CDR2: SEHNR and FQNEAQ (reference sequence). The CDR3 length is 17 residues. The CDR3 coding sequence is TGTGCCAGCAGCCCCCCTCGGGGAGGTTTGAGTCGGGATACGCAGTATTTT. This codes for CASSPPRGGLSRDTQYF.

The V call is TRBV5-1, the J call TRBJ2-1; 8 positions match TRBD2. The junction had 6 bases not matched to a gene; V was cut back by 4 bases and J by 0 bases. This CDR3 contains 16 residues. The V gene's germline CDR1 is SGHRS and CDR2 YFSETQ. The CDR3, as DNA: TGCGCCAGCAGCACGATAGCGGGGAGCTCCTACAATGAGCAGTTCTTC. This translates into CASSTIAGSSYNEQFF.

This chain links TRBV28 with TRBJ1-2, with unresolved D. In germline, CDR1 is MDHEN, CDR2 SYDVKM. Trimming stripped 8 bases from V and 2 bases from J, with 12 bases between. This CDR3 region has 13 residues. CDR3 bases: TGTGCCAGCCTCAACCGACGGAACTATGGCTACACCTTC. Amino acids: CASLNRRNYGYTF.

This chain connects TRBV9 to TRBJ2-3; no clear D. Germline-derived CDR1 and CDR2 are SGDLS and YYNGEE. The CDR3 totals 16 residues. V shed 0 bases and J shed 0 bases, with 11 bases lying between them. The CDR3 region is CASSVADGISTDTQYF. The CDR3 region has the DNA TGTGCCAGCAGCGTAGCCGACGGAATTAGCACAGATACGCAGTATTTT.

The count of this clone is one. Other DNA sequences in this sample translate to the same CDR3. The chain is built from TRBV7-2 and TRBJ2-7; 12 bases are a match to TRBD2. This CDR3 is 16 amino acids long. Per the germline V gene, CDR1 is SGHTA and CDR2 is FQGNSA. Trimming cost V 5 bases and J 2 bases; bases outside gene matches: 7. The chain's CDR3 is CASSQRTSGIPYEQYF. DNA for the CDR3: TGTGCCAGCAGCCAACGGACTAGCGGGATCCCCTACGAGCAGTACTTC. Filled out from reference TRBV7-2 and TRBJ2-7, the complete variable domain reads GAGVSQSPSNKVTEKGKDVELRCDPISGHTALYWYRQSLGQGLEFLIYFQGNSAPDKSGLPSDRFSAERTGGSVSTLTIQRTQQEDSAVYLCASSQRTSGIPYEQYFGPGTRLTVT.

A word on this clone: Other DNA sequences of this sample code for an identical CDR3. The chain couples TRBV9 to TRBJ2-3, with 8 bases matching TRBD2. Germline V gives CDR1 SGDLS, CDR2 YYNGEE. The CDR3 sequence is 15 residues long. Trimming removed 1 base from V and 5 bases from J; junction bases left unmatched: 6. The CDR3 nucleotides are TGTGCCAGCAGCGTATCCGGGAGGGGGGGAGATACGCAGTATTTT. Amino acid sequence: CASSVSGRGGDTQYF.

This clone has a single count. The CDR3 DNA reads as TGTGCCTGGGCGAAGGTAACACCAACTCCAAGAGAACCCCAGTACTTC. The encoded protein is CAWAKVTPTPREPQYF. J is TRBJ2-5 and V is TRBV30; D call uncertain. The V end was cut by 5 bases, the J end by 9 bases, with 28 bases between. Germline CDR1 GTSNPN, CDR2 SVGIG (reference sequence). The CDR3 is 16 residues long. Full variable domain (missing parts from reference TRBV30 and TRBJ2-5): SQTIHQWPATLVQPVGSPLSLECTVEGTSNPNLYWYRQAAGRGLQLLFYSVGIGQISSEVPQNLSASRPQDRQFILSSKKLLLSDSGFYLCAWAKVTPTPREPQYFGPGTRLLVL.

The rearrangement links TRBV6-6 to TRBJ2-7; D not certain. Germline V gene sequence: CDR1 MNHNY, CDR2 SVGAGI (reference sequence). Trimming pared 2 bases from V and 4 bases from J, leaving 6 bases between. CDR3 length: 12 residues. The CDR3, as DNA: TGTGCCAGCAGTTACGGTAGATACGAGCAGTACTTC. Protein sequence: CASSYGRYEQYF.

Remarks on this clone: The same CDR3 also results from other DNA sequences found in this sample. The genes are TRBV7-2 and TRBJ2-7, with 9 bases that match TRBD2. Germline-derived CDR1 and CDR2 are SGHTA and FQGNSA. V was pared by 0 bases and J by 2 bases, with 2 bases of the junction left unmatched. This CDR3 region has 15 residues. The CDR3 protein is CASSLALAGTYEQYF. CDR3 nucleotide sequence: TGTGCCAGCAGCTTAGCGCTAGCGGGAACCTACGAGCAGTACTTC. Variable domain in full (rest from reference TRBV7-2 and TRBJ2-7): GAGVSQSPSNKVTEKGKDVELRCDPISGHTALYWYRQSLGQGLEFLIYFQGNSAPDKSGLPSDRFSAERTGGSVSTLTIQRTQQEDSAVYLCASSLALAGTYEQYFGPGTRLTVT.

This chain uses TRBV28 with TRBJ1-1; D remains ambiguous. Germline-derived CDR1 and CDR2 are MDHEN and SYDVKM. The CDR3 length is 16 residues. Trimming left V 1 base short and J 2 bases short, with 14 bases between. This CDR3 is CASSLFRSTLNTEAFF. CDR3 sequence (DNA): TGTGCCAGCAGTTTATTTAGGAGTACCCTCAACACTGAAGCTTTCTTT. The whole variable domain, filled in from reference TRBV28 and TRBJ1-1, reads DVKVTQSSRYLVKRTGEKVFLECVQDMDHENMFWYRQDPGLGLRLIYFSYDVKMKEKGDIPEGYSVSREKKERFSLILESASTNQTSMYLCASSLFRSTLNTEAFFGQGTRLTVV.

The chain combines TRBV5-1 with TRBJ2-2; 8 bases match TRBD1. The length of the CDR3 is 17 residues. Germline CDR1 SGHRS, CDR2 YFSETQ. After removal of 0 bases from V and 4 bases from J, the junction contained 8 bases not matched to a gene. For the CDR3, the DNA is TGCGCCAGCAGCTTGGAACCTCAGGGGGCCAGCACCGGGGAGCTGTTTTTT. Translation gives CASSLEPQGASTGELFF.

The chain has TRBV7-9 and TRBJ2-1, with D unresolved. Per the germline V gene, CDR1 is SEHNR and CDR2 is FQNEAQ (reference sequence). V lost 5 bases, J lost 11 bases, and 10 bases lay in between. The CDR3 sequence is 11 residues long. CDR3 in amino acids: CASSPLSQQFF. DNA of the CDR3: TGTGCCAGCAGCCCACTGAGCCAGCAGTTCTTC.

This chain uses TRBV27 with TRBJ2-7; 13 bases match TRBD2. The CDR3 has 16 residues. After removal of 3 bases from V and 3 bases from J, the junction contained 5 bases not matched to a gene. Germline V gene sequence: CDR1 MNHEY, CDR2 SMNVEV (reference sequence). This chain's CDR3 is CASSFKGLAGHYEQYF. DNA for the CDR3: TGTGCCAGCAGTTTCAAGGGACTAGCGGGACACTACGAGCAGTACTTC.

This rearrangement joins TRBV28 to TRBJ1-4; unclear D gene. Germline-derived CDR1 and CDR2 are MDHEN and SYDVKM. The CDR3 spans 12 residues. Trimming cost V 3 bases and J 5 bases, with 4 bases left between them. The CDR3, as DNA: TGTGCCAGCAGTTTCGGGAATGAAAAACTGTTTTTT. This translates into CASSFGNEKLFF.

The chain links TRBV6-5 to TRBJ2-7, with 7 bases lining up with TRBD1. V lost 6 bases and J lost 0; bases outside the gene matches: 8. This CDR3 has 15 amino acids. Germline V gives CDR1 MNHEY, CDR2 SVGAGI. CDR3 bases: TGTGCCAGCAGCCCTCGGGACAGAAGCTCCTACGAGCAGTACTTC. Amino acid sequence: CASSPRDRSSYEQYF.

This chain connects TRBV14 to TRBJ2-1; D gene unclear. Germline V gene sequence: CDR1 SGHDN, CDR2 FVKESK. The CDR3 has 14 residues. V lost 4 bases, J lost 0 bases, and 7 bases lay in between. The DNA for the CDR3 is TGTGCCAGCAGCCCCTTGAGCTCCTACAATGAGCAGTTCTTC. Its protein is CASSPLSSYNEQFF.

The chain is built from TRBV11-3 and TRBJ2-7; a weak D match, TRBD1 (6 bases). The CDR3 totals 15 residues. Germline assignment: CDR1 SGHNT and CDR2 YENEEA. Between the trimmed V and J ends, which lost 0 bases and 0 bases, there was a span of 9 bases. CDR3 sequence (DNA): TGTGCCAGCAGCTTAGATGGGGGCCCCTCCTACGAGCAGTACTTC. Protein sequence: CASSLDGGPSYEQYF. Full variable domain (missing parts from reference TRBV11-3 and TRBJ2-7): EAGVVQSPRYKIIEKKQPVAFWCNPISGHNTLYWYLQNLGQGPELLIRYENEEAVDDSQLPKDRFSAERLKGVDSTLKIQPAELGDSAVYLCASSLDGGPSYEQYFGPGTRLTVT.

This clone was counted a single time. The chain employs TRBV11-3 and TRBJ1-1, with TRBD1 matching 9 bases. The V gene's germline CDR1 is SGHNT and CDR2 YENEEA. The CDR3 covers 16 residues. V was clipped by 5 bases and J by 1 base; unmatched bases: 8. CDR3 residues: CASSKGQGGSNTEAFF. Written as DNA, the CDR3 is TGTGCCAGCAGCAAGGGACAGGGAGGATCGAACACTGAAGCTTTCTTT.